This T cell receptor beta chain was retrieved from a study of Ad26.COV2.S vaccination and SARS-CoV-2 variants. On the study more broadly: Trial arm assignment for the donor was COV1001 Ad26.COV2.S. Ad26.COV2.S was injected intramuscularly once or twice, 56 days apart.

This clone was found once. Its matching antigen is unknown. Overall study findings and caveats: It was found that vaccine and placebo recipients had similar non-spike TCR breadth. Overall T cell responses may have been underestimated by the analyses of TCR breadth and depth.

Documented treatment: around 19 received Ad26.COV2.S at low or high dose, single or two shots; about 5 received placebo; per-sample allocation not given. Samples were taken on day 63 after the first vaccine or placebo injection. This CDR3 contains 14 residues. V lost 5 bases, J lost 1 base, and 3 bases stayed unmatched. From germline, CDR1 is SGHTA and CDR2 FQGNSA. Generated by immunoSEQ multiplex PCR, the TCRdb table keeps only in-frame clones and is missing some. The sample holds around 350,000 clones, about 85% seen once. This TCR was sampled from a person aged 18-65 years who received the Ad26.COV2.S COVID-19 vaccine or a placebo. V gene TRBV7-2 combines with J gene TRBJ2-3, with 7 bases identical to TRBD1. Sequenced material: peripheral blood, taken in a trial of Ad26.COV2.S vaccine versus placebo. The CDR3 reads CASSGQARTDTQYF. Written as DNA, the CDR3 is TGTGCCAGCAGCGGACAGGCCCGCACAGATACGCAGTATTTT.